This record covers a single T cell receptor (beta chain). Its antigen is unknown. This sample's treatment: oral pan-JAK inhibitor, 5-10 mg twice daily. Sorting separated CD4+ and CD8+ T cells out of PBMCs. Extracted RNA was reverse transcribed into cDNA, the sequencing template. Assay used: immunoSEQ multiplex PCR; TCRdb lists only in-frame clones, some missing. The data hold about 220,000 clones, with around three fifths observed a single time. This sample is drawn from a study of CD8+ T cells in alopecia areata. Study in general: Severity was scored as percentage of affected scalp area in treated patients. Notes on the study in general: One nonresponder leaves baseline CD8+ expansion's link to response uncertain. A great number of expanded lesional clones endured in scalp and blood during tofacitinib.

Germline loops: CDR1 MNHEY, CDR2 SMNVEV (reference sequence). The germline V and J ends were trimmed by 2 bases and 4 bases, with 12 bases remaining between them. CDR3 length: 15 amino acids. This receptor was identified in a human donor with alopecia areata. The J gene is TRBJ2-1, the V gene TRBV27, with D possibly TRBD1 on 5 matching bases. The sequenced sample was CD4+ T cells sorted from blood, obtained at week 4, from a patient treated with tofacitinib. CDR3 loop: CASSLIAQVYNEQFF. Written as DNA, the CDR3 is TGTGCCAGCAGTTTAATAGCACAGGTTTACAATGAGCAGTTCTTC.